The next 3 T cell receptor beta chains were all read from a single sample in a study of monozygotic twins with inflammatory bowel disease. TCRdb re-called the 5' RACE reads, yielding one record per CDR3 amino acid sequence without DNA. This sample's table has 140,000 to 150,000 distinct CDR3 sequences. Sequenced: blood. The receptor set was obtained from a human donor with ulcerative colitis or Crohn's disease, or a healthy co-twin of an affected twin (not recorded which).

The gene calls are TRBV5-1 and TRBJ2-1; TCRdb gives TRBD1 as the D gene, but with no DNA this cannot be confirmed. CDR3 size: 15 residues. Germline loops: CDR1 SGHRS, CDR2 YFSETQ. This CDR3 is CASSSMTGGYNEQFF.

The chain uses TRBV7-3 and TRBJ1-1; with no DNA, the TCRdb D assignment of TRBD1 cannot be verified. The length of the CDR3 is 18 residues. The germline CDR1 and CDR2 sequences are SGHTA and FQGTGA. The CDR3: CASSLRSRGQGMNTEAFF.

The chain recombines TRBV15 with TRBJ1-4; as DNA is missing, the TRBD1 call by TCRdb cannot be tested. This CDR3 comprises 16 residues. Germline CDR1 reads LNHNV; CDR2 reads YYDKDF (reference sequence). CDR3 protein: CATSRITGQENEKLFF. The variable domain in full, completed from reference TRBV15 and TRBJ1-4, reads DAMVIQNPRYQVTQFGKPVTLSCSQTLNHNVMYWYQQKSSQAPKLLFHYYDKDFNNEADTPDNFQSRRPNTSFCFLDIRSPGLGDTAMYLCATSRITGQENEKLFFGSGTQLSVL.